The rows below give T cell receptor beta chains drawn from one sample of a study of shared clonotypes between healthy human individuals. Profiled with immunoSEQ multiplex PCR; TCRdb holds only in-frame clones, not every one. In the table there are some 2.1 million clones, around 93% of which are singletons. Sequencing was performed on naive CD8+ T cells from PBMCs. The receptors derive from a man in his late teens or twenties in good health. Some clones in this sample may be carry-over from other donors' samples. The CDR3 runs from the conserved cysteine through the conserved F or W. A D gene is named only where the DNA matches it firmly. The size of a clone is reported for some rows only, either as once, few or many, or as a class for expanded clones.

D gene: NA; clone size: NA; V gene: TRBV9; J gene: TRBJ2-7; CDR3 DNA: TGTGCCAGCAGCGTAGATGCCGGCTACGAGCAGTACTTC; CDR3 protein: CASSVDAGYEQYF
D gene: NA; clone size: NA; V gene: TRBV9; J gene: TRBJ2-1; CDR3 DNA: TGTGCCAGCAGCGCGAAAAAAGACAGGTACGTCTACAATGAGCAGTTCTTC; CDR3 protein: CASSAKKDRYVYNEQFF
D gene: NA; clone size: NA; V gene: TRBV7-3; J gene: TRBJ2-3; CDR3 DNA: TGTGCCAGCAGCTTAACGTCGGATACGCAGTATTTT; CDR3 protein: CASSLTSDTQYF
D gene: NA; clone size: NA; V gene: TRBV6-5; J gene: TRBJ2-2; CDR3 DNA: TGTGCCAGCAGTGGACAGAGCGCGAACACCGGGGAGCTGTTTTTT; CDR3 protein: CASSGQSANTGELFF
D gene: TRBD1; clone size: NA; V gene: TRBV29-1; J gene: TRBJ2-3; CDR3 DNA: TGCAGCGTGAAAGGGGGCATGAGCACAGATACGCAGTATTTT; CDR3 protein: CSVKGGMSTDTQYF
D gene: TRBD1; clone size: NA; V gene: TRBV7-9; J gene: TRBJ2-1; CDR3 DNA: TGTGCCAGCAGCTTAGTGGACAGGGGATATGAGCAGTTCTTC; CDR3 protein: CASSLVDRGYEQFF
D gene: TRBD2; clone size: NA; V gene: TRBV29-1; J gene: TRBJ2-2; CDR3 DNA: TGCAGCGTTGAAGACTCCCTAGCGGGGAACACCGGGGAGCTGTTTTTT; CDR3 protein: CSVEDSLAGNTGELFF
D gene: NA; clone size: NA; V gene: TRBV2; J gene: TRBJ1-5; CDR3 DNA: TGTGCCAGCAGTGAATCTAGGGGCGGTCAGCCCCAGCATTTT; CDR3 protein: CASSESRGGQPQHF
D gene: NA; clone size: NA; V gene: TRBV28; J gene: TRBJ2-3; CDR3 DNA: TGTGCCAGCAGTTTAAGTCTCCGCTTACGGGTTAGCACAGATACGCAGTATTTT; CDR3 protein: CASSLSLRLRVSTDTQYF
D gene: TRBD1; clone size: NA; V gene: TRBV4-1; J gene: TRBJ2-7; CDR3 DNA: TGCGCCAGCAGCCAAGTCAGGGGGCCTACCTACGAGCAGTACTTC; CDR3 protein: CASSQVRGPTYEQYF
D gene: NA; clone size: NA; V gene: TRBV6-1; J gene: TRBJ2-7; CDR3 DNA: TGTGCCAGCACCCCCTCGGCGGTCGTCTCCTACGAGCAGTACTTC; CDR3 protein: CASTPSAVVSYEQYF
D gene: TRBD1; clone size: NA; V gene: TRBV5-6; J gene: TRBJ1-2; CDR3 DNA: TGTGCCAGCAGCGCGGACAGGGAGGGCTACACCTTC; CDR3 protein: CASSADREGYTF
D gene: TRBD2; clone size: NA; V gene: TRBV10-3; J gene: TRBJ2-1; CDR3 DNA: TGTGCCATCAGAATAGCGGGAAATCACCCCTACAATGAGCAGTTCTTC; CDR3 protein: CAIRIAGNHPYNEQFF
D gene: TRBD2; clone size: once; V gene: TRBV13; J gene: TRBJ2-3; CDR3 DNA: TGTGCCAGCAGAGAGGGACTAGGGCAAGATACGCAGTATTTT; CDR3 protein: CASREGLGQDTQYF
D gene: NA; clone size: NA; V gene: TRBV7-9; J gene: TRBJ2-1; CDR3 DNA: TGTGCCAGCAGCCGACAGGCGGCGGGCCTCTGGGGTGAGCAGTTCTTC; CDR3 protein: CASSRQAAGLWGEQFF
D gene: TRBD2; clone size: NA; V gene: TRBV5-1; J gene: TRBJ2-1; CDR3 DNA: TGCGCCAGCAGCTATGCTAGCGGGCCCTACAATGAGCAGTTCTTC; CDR3 protein: CASSYASGPYNEQFF
D gene: NA; clone size: NA; V gene: TRBV7-9; J gene: TRBJ1-4; CDR3 DNA: TGTGCCAGCAGCGATTCTTTAAGAAAACTGTTTTTT; CDR3 protein: CASSDSLRKLFF
D gene: NA; clone size: NA; V gene: TRBV27; J gene: TRBJ1-2; CDR3 DNA: TGTGCCAGCAGTTCCTCCCTCTCAGCGGCAGGGGGCTACACCTTC; CDR3 protein: CASSSSLSAAGGYTF
D gene: TRBD1; clone size: NA; V gene: TRBV13; J gene: TRBJ2-1; CDR3 DNA: TGTGCCAGCAGCCTTGGGACAGGCGCCTACAATGAGCAGTTCTTC; CDR3 protein: CASSLGTGAYNEQFF
D gene: NA; clone size: NA; V gene: TRBV6-1; J gene: TRBJ2-2; CDR3 DNA: TGTGCCAGTTGGGAGGTCCCGGAGACCGGGGAGCTGTTTTTT; CDR3 protein: CASWEVPETGELFF
D gene: NA; clone size: NA; V gene: TRBV27; J gene: TRBJ1-2; CDR3 DNA: TGTGCCAGCCGCGGCGGAGACCTCCTAGGGGGTGGCTACACCTTC; CDR3 protein: CASRGGDLLGGGYTF
D gene: TRBD2; clone size: NA; V gene: TRBV5-1; J gene: TRBJ2-5; CDR3 DNA: TGCGCCAGCAGCTCTACTCGGGAGGCCCAAGAGACCCAGTACTTC; CDR3 protein: CASSSTREAQETQYF
D gene: NA; clone size: NA; V gene: TRBV9; J gene: TRBJ2-5; CDR3 DNA: TGTGCCAGCAGCGTAGCGGACCTAAGAGAGGCCCAGTACTTC; CDR3 protein: CASSVADLREAQYF
D gene: TRBD1; clone size: NA; V gene: TRBV9; J gene: TRBJ1-1; CDR3 DNA: TGTGCCAGCAGCGGTAACCGGGACAGGGCCCTGGACACTGAAGCTTTCTTT; CDR3 protein: CASSGNRDRALDTEAFF
D gene: TRBD1; clone size: NA; V gene: TRBV7-6; J gene: TRBJ1-1; CDR3 DNA: TGTGCCAGCAGCTTAGGTTGGACAGGGAACACTGAAGCTTTCTTT; CDR3 protein: CASSLGWTGNTEAFF
D gene: NA; clone size: once; V gene: TRBV27; J gene: TRBJ1-2; CDR3 DNA: TGTGCCAGCAGTTCGGGGTTTCCGACAGCTGATAACTATGGCTACACCTTC; CDR3 protein: CASSSGFPTADNYGYTF
D gene: TRBD1; clone size: NA; V gene: TRBV4-1; J gene: TRBJ2-7; CDR3 DNA: TGCGCCAGCAGCCAAGAGACAGGGGGTTTCTTCCCCGAGCAGTACTTC; CDR3 protein: CASSQETGGFFPEQYF
D gene: NA; clone size: NA; V gene: TRBV11-2; J gene: TRBJ2-3; CDR3 DNA: TGTGCCAGCAGCTTAGCCGCTTGGACAGGCACAGATACGCAGTATTTT; CDR3 protein: CASSLAAWTGTDTQYF
D gene: NA; clone size: NA; V gene: TRBV6-6; J gene: TRBJ2-3; CDR3 DNA: TGTGCCAGCAGTAGGAGGACGAACACAGATACGCAGTATTTT; CDR3 protein: CASSRRTNTDTQYF
D gene: NA; clone size: NA; V gene: TRBV4-1; J gene: TRBJ2-1; CDR3 DNA: TGCGCCAGCAGCCTGCGGGATTTAGGTGGGGATGAGCAGTTCTTC; CDR3 protein: CASSLRDLGGDEQFF
D gene: NA; clone size: NA; V gene: TRBV28; J gene: TRBJ2-3; CDR3 DNA: TGTGCCAGCAGTCTCCCAGGGGAGGGAGATACGCAGTATTTT; CDR3 protein: CASSLPGEGDTQYF
D gene: TRBD1; clone size: NA; V gene: TRBV10-3; J gene: TRBJ1-3; CDR3 DNA: TGTGCCATCAGTGAGGAGGGCAGGGGGCCTGGAAACACCATATATTTT; CDR3 protein: CAISEEGRGPGNTIYF